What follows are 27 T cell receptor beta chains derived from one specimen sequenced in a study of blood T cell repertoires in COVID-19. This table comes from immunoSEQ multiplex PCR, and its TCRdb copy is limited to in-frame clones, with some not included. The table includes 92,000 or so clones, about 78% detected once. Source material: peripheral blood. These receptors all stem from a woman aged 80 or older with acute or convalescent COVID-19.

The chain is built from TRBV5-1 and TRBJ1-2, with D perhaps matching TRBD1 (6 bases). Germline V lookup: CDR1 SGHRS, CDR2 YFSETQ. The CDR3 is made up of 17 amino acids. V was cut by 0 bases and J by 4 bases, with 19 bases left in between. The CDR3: CASSLDLRTATFYGYTF. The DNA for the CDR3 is TGCGCCAGCAGCTTGGATTTAAGGACAGCAACCTTCTATGGCTACACCTTC.

In DNA, the CDR3 is TGTGCCAGCTCACGACAGGCGTCGAACACTGAAGCTTTCTTT. Translating it yields CASSRQASNTEAFF. The rearrangement uses TRBV18 and TRBJ1-1, with D perhaps TRBD1 (6 bases). V lost 4 bases and J lost 1, with 10 bases in between. The CDR3 loop spans 14 amino acids. Per the germline V gene, CDR1 is KGHSH and CDR2 is LQKENI.

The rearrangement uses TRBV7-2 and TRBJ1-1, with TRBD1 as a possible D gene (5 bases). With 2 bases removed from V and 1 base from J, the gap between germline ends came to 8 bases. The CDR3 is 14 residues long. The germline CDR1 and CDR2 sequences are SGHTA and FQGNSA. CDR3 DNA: TGTGCCAGCAGCTTAAACCAGGGGAACACTGAAGCTTTCTTT. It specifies CASSLNQGNTEAFF.

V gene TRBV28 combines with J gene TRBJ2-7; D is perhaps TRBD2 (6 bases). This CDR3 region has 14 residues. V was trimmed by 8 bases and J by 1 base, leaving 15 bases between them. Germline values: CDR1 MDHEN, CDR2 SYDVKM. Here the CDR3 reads CASPPPGASYEQYF. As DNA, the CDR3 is TGTGCCAGCCCCCCCCCGGGAGCATCCTACGAGCAGTACTTC.

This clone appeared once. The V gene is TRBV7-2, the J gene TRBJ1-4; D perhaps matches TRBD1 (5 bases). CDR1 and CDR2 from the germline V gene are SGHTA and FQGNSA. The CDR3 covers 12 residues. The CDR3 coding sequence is TGTGCAGACGCTGACAGAGATGAAAAACTGTTTTTT. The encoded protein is CADADRDEKLFF. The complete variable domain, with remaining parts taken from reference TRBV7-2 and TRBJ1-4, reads GAGVSQSPSNKVTEKGKDVELRCDPISGHTALYWYRQSLGQGLEFLIYFQGNSAPDKSGLPSDRFSAERTGGSVSTLTIQRTQQEDSAVYLCADADRDEKLFFGSGTQLSVL.

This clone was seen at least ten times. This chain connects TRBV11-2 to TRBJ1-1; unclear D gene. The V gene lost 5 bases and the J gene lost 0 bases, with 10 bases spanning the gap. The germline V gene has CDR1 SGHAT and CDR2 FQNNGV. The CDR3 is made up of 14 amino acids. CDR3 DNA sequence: TGTGCCAGCAGCCTCCAGAACATGAACACTGAAGCTTTCTTT. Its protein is CASSLQNMNTEAFF.

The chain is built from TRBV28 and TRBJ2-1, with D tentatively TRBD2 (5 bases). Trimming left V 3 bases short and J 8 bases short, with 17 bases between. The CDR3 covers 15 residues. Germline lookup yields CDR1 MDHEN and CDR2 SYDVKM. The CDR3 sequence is CASSFSGSKRDEQFF. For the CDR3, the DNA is TGTGCCAGCAGTTTTTCGGGCAGTAAGAGGGATGAGCAGTTCTTC.

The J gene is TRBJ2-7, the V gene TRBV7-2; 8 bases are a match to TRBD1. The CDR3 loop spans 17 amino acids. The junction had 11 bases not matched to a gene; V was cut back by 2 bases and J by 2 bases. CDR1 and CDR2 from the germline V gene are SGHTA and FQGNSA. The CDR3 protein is CASSLPQDRAYAYEQYF. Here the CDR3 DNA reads TGTGCCAGCAGCTTACCCCAGGACAGGGCCTATGCCTACGAGCAGTACTTC.

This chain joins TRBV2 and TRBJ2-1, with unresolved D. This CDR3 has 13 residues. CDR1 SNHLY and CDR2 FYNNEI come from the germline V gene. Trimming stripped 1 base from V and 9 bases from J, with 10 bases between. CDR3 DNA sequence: TGTGCCAGCAGTGAAGAGCTGCCTGGTGAGCAGTTCTTC. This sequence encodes CASSEELPGEQFF. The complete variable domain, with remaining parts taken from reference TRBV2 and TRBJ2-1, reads EPEVTQTPSHQVTQMGQEVILRCVPISNHLYFYWYRQILGQKVEFLVSFYNNEISEKSEIFDDQFSVERPDGSNFTLKIRSTKLEDSAMYFCASSEELPGEQFFGPGTRLTVL.

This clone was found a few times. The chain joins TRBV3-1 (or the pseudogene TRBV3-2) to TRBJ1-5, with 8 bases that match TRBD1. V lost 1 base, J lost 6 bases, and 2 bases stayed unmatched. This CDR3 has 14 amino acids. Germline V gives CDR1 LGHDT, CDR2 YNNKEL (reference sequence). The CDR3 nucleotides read TGTGCCAGCAGCCAAGGGACAGGGCCTCAGCCCCAGCATTTT. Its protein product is CASSQGTGPQPQHF.

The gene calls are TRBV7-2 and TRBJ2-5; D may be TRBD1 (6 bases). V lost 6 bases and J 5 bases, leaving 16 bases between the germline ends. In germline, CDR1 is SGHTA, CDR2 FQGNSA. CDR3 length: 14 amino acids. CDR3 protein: CASSRITGLETQYF. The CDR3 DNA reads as TGTGCCAGCAGTCGAATTACAGGGTTGGAGACCCAGTACTTC.

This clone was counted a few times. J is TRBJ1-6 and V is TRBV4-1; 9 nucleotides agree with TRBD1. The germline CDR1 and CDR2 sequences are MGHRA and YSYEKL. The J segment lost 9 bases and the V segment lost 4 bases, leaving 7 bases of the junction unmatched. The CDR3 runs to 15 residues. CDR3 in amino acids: CASSRIQGASSPLHF. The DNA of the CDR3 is TGCGCCAGCAGCCGCATACAGGGGGCAAGTTCACCCCTCCACTTT.

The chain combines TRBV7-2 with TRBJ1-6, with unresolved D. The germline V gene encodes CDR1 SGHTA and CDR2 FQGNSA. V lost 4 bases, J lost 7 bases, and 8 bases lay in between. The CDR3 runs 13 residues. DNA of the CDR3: TGTGCCAGCAGCTCAAATCGGAATTCACCCCTCCACTTT. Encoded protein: CASSSNRNSPLHF.

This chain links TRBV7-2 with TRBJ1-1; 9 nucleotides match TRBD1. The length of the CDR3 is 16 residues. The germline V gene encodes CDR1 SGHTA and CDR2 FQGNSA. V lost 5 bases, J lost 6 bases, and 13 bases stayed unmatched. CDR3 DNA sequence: TGTGCCAGCAGCCAGGGGTACGGGACAGGGACTGCTGAAGCTTTCTTT. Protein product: CASSQGYGTGTAEAFF.

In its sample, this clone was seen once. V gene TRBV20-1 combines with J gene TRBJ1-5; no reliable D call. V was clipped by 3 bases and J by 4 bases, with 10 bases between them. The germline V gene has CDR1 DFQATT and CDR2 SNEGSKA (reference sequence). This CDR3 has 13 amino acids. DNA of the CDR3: TGCAGTGCTAGTTACGGTACTAATCAGCCCCAGCATTTT. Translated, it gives CSASYGTNQPQHF.

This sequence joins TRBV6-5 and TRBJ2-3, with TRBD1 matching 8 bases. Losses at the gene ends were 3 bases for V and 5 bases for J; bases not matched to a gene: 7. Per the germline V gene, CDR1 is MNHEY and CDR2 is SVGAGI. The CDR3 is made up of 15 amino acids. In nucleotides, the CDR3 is TGTGCCAGCAGTTATAGGGCAGGGGGCGTAGATACGCAGTATTTT. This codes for CASSYRAGGVDTQYF.

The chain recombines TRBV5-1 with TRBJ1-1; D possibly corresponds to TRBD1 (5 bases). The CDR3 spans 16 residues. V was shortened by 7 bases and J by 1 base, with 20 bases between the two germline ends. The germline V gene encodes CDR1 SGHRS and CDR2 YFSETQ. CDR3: CASERGFTEGNTEAFF. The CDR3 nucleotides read TGCGCCAGCGAAAGGGGTTTTACCGAAGGGAACACTGAAGCTTTCTTT.

CDR3 sequence reads: CASSRDFLGEQYF. CDR3 nucleotide sequence: TGTGCCAGCTCACGGGACTTCCTGGGCGAGCAGTACTTC. This chain uses TRBV18 with TRBJ2-7; TRBD2 is a possible D gene (6 bases). The CDR3 totals 13 residues. Trimming cost V 4 bases and J 6 bases, with 13 bases left between them. CDR1 is KGHSH and CDR2 is LQKENI in the germline V gene.

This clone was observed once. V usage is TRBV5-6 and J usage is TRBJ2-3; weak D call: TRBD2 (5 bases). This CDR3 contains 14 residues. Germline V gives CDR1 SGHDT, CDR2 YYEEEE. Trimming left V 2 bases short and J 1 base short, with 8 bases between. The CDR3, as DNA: TGTGCCAGCAGCTTCCGGACTGGCACAGATACGCAGTATTTT. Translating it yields CASSFRTGTDTQYF.

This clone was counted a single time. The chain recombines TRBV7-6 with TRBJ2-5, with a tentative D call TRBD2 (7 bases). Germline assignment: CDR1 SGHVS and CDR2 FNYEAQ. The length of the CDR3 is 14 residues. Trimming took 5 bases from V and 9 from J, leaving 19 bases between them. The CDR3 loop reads CASSPRTREGAQYF. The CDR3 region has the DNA TGTGCCAGCAGCCCCAGGACTAGGGAGGGGGCCCAGTACTTC.

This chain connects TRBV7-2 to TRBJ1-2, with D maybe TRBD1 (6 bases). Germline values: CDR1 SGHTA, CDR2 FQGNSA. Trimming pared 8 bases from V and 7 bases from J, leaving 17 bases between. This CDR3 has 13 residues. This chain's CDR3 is CASGIQGLSGYTF. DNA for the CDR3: TGTGCCAGCGGGATACAGGGTCTAAGTGGCTACACCTTC. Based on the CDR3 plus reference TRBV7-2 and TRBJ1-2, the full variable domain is GAGVSQSPSNKVTEKGKDVELRCDPISGHTALYWYRQSLGQGLEFLIYFQGNSAPDKSGLPSDRFSAERTGGSVSTLTIQRTQQEDSAVYLCASGIQGLSGYTFGSGTRLTVV.

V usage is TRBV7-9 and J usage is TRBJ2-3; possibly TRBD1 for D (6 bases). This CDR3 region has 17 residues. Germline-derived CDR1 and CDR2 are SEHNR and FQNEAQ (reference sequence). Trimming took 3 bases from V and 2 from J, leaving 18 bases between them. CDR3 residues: CASSFGMGQGNTDTQYF. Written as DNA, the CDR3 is TGTGCCAGCAGCTTCGGTATGGGGCAGGGGAACACAGATACGCAGTATTTT. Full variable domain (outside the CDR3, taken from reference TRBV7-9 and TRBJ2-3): DTGVSQNPRHKITKRGQNVTFRCDPISEHNRLYWYRQTLGQGPEFLTYFQNEAQLEKSRLLSDRFSAERPKGSFSTLEIQRTEQGDSAMYLCASSFGMGQGNTDTQYFGPGTRLTVL.

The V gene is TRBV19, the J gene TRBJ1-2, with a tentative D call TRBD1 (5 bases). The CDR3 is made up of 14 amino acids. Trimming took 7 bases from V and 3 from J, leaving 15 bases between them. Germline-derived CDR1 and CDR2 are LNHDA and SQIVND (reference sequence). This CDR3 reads CASTPEQGYYGYTF. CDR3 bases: TGTGCCAGTACCCCCGAGCAGGGTTACTATGGCTACACCTTC.

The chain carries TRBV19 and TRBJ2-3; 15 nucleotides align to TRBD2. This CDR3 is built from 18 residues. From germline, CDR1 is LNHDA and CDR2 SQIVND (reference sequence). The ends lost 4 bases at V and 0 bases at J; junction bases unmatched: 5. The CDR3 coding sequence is TGTGCCAGTAGTACGGGACTAGCGGGGGGTGCTAGCACAGATACGCAGTATTTT. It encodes CASSTGLAGGASTDTQYF.

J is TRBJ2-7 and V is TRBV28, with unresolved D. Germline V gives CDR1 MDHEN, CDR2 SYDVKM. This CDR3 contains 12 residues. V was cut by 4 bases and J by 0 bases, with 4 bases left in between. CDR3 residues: CASSSFSYEQYF. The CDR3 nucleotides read TGTGCCAGCAGTTCCTTCTCCTACGAGCAGTACTTC.

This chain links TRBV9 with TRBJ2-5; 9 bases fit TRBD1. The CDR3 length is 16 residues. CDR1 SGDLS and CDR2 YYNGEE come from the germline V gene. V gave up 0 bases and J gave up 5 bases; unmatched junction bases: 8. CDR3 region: CASSVEDRGLGETQYF. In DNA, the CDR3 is TGTGCCAGCAGCGTAGAGGACAGGGGTCTCGGGGAGACCCAGTACTTC.

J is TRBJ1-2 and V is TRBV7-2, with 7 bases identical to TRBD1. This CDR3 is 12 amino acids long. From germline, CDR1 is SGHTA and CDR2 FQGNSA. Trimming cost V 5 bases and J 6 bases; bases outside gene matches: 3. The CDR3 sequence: CASSPTGDGYTF. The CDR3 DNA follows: TGTGCCAGCAGCCCTACAGGGGATGGCTACACCTTC.